This T cell receptor beta chain comes out of a study of cytomegalovirus exposure and HLA in healthy donors. Assay used: immunoSEQ multiplex PCR; TCRdb lists only in-frame clones, some missing. The top ten hold under 4.5% of the sample, which has approximately 160,000 clones, about nine tenths seen once. CDR3 size: 15 residues. The germline V gene has CDR1 SQVTM and CDR2 ANQGSEA. V gave up 0 bases and J gave up 7 bases, with 15 bases separating them. The sequenced sample consisted of PBMCs. The TCR sequence derives from a man between 18 and 29 years old in good health and CMV-seropositive. The V call is TRBV29-1, the J call TRBJ1-4, with D hard to call. The CDR3 reads CSVEEPAGIGEKLFF. The CDR3 nucleotides read TGCAGCGTTGAAGAGCCGGCGGGGATAGGTGAAAAACTGTTTTTT.